This T cell receptor beta chain was captured in a study of blood T cell repertoires in COVID-19. TCRdb's copy holds only in-frame clones and misses some; the assay was immunoSEQ multiplex PCR. This sample carries roughly 290,000 clones, roughly 80% of them seen once, and the ten largest clones take around 16%. Germline loops: CDR1 SEHNR, CDR2 FQNEAQ (reference sequence). V gave up 6 bases and J gave up 5 bases, with 11 bases separating them. The CDR3 totals 13 residues. The chain combines TRBV7-9 with TRBJ1-5; D is possibly TRBD1 (5 bases). The sequenced material came from peripheral blood. The TCR was taken from a person aged 65-85 years with COVID-19, enrolled during active disease. The CDR3 loop reads CASRNRMDQPQHF. CDR3 DNA sequence: TGTGCCAGCAGAAACAGGATGGATCAGCCCCAGCATTTT. Combining the CDR3 with reference TRBV7-9 and TRBJ1-5 gives the whole variable domain DTGVSQNPRHKITKRGQNVTFRCDPISEHNRLYWYRQTLGQGPEFLTYFQNEAQLEKSRLLSDRFSAERPKGSFSTLEIQRTEQGDSAMYLCASRNRMDQPQHFGDGTRLSIL.